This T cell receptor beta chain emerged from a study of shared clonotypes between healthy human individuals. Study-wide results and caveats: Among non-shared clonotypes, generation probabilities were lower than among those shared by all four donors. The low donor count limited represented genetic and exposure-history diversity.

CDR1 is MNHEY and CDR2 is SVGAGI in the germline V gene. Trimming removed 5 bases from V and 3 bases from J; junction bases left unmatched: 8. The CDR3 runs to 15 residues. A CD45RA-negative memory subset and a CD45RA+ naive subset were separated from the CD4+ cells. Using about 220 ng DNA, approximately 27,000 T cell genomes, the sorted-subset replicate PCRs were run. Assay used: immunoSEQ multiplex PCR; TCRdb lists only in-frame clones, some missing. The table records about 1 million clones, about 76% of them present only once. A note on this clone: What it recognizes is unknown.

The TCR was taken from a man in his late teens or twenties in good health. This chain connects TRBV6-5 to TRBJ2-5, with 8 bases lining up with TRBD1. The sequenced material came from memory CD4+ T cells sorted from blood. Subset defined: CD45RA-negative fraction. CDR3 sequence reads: CASSTLQGGKETQYF. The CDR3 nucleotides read TGTGCCAGCAGTACCCTACAGGGGGGAAAAGAGACCCAGTACTTC.